The rows below give T cell receptor beta chains drawn from one sample of a study of blood T cell repertoires in COVID-19. The assay was immunoSEQ multiplex PCR, and TCRdb's table has in-frame clones only and misses some. Of 200,000 to 250,000 clones listed, 80% to 90% are singletons. The source material was PBMCs or T cells enriched from blood (not recorded which). Every receptor here comes from a woman between 50 and 59 years old in a cohort exposed to, infected with or recovered from COVID-19 (not recorded which). CDR3s include the opening cysteine and the closing phenylalanine or tryptophan. A D gene is named only where the DNA matches it firmly.

. 12 TRBV7-9 CASLGVNTEAFF
. 16 TRBV5-1 CASSLAAGGANYGYTF
TRBD1 14 TRBV30 CAWSTGQSNSPLHF
. 17 TRBV30 CAWRRGRMGVGANVLTF
. 13 TRBV5-4 CASSQTLREKLFF
. 18 TRBV11-2 CASSSKRGTHDSTDTQYF
. 15 TRBV5-6 CASSSAGRGFPGYTF
TRBD1 16 TRBV3-1/TRBV3-2 CASSQVGAGGGEKLFF
. 15 TRBV28 CASSLLTRGNTEAFF
. 15 TRBV19 CASTLRGGANYGYTF